The 8 T cell receptor beta chains below all came from one sample that was sequenced in a study of T cells expressing NK-cell markers (dated by TCRdb to 2020 to 2021). Libraries were prepared through 5' RACE. For sequencing, an Illumina HiSeq 2000 was employed. Based on TCRdb reprocessing of the reads, there is one entry per CDR3 protein sequence, and DNA is missing. The sample table holds a few hundred thousand distinct CDR3 sequences. The ten largest clones capture 5.2% of the sample. The sample was blood T cells: a sorted CD56 or NKG2C T cell subset, CD4+ or CD8+ T cells, or bulk PBMC T cells (not recorded which). These receptors all stem from a man aged 18-70 years in good health.

The chain is built from TRBV20-1 and TRBJ2-7. Germline CDR1 reads DFQATT; CDR2 reads SNEGSKA (reference sequence). The CDR3 loop spans 14 amino acids. This CDR3 is CSARPAGRTYEQYF.

This chain joins TRBV12-3 or TRBV12-4 and TRBJ1-1; as DNA is missing, the TRBD1 call by TCRdb cannot be tested. The CDR3 runs to 18 residues. Here the CDR3 reads CASSGTSQAGGVNTEAFF.

This sequence joins TRBV11-2 and TRBJ1-2; lacking DNA, the TRBD1 call made by TCRdb goes unchecked. CDR1 is SGHAT and CDR2 is FQNNGV in the germline V gene. The CDR3 contains 14 residues. The CDR3 sequence: CASSLVDRFDGYTF.

This rearrangement joins TRBV3-1 to TRBJ2-5; TCRdb's assignment of TRBD1 cannot be checked, as there is no DNA. Germline V gene sequence: CDR1 LGHDT, CDR2 YNNKEL (reference sequence). This CDR3 has 17 residues. CDR3: CASSQDREAGARGTQYF.

This chain uses TRBV5-1 with TRBJ2-4; TCRdb selects TRBD1, and the lack of DNA leaves this call unchecked. The CDR3 totals 15 residues. Germline CDR1 and CDR2: SGHRS and YFSETQ. The CDR3 protein is CASSIGGLAKNIQYF.

CDR3 residues: CASRRDGTTYGYTF. This rearrangement joins TRBV6-1 to TRBJ1-2; checking the TCRdb D call of TRBD1 is not possible without DNA. CDR3 length equals 14 residues. Germline V CDR1 and CDR2: MNHNS, SASEGT.

The chain recombines TRBV15 with TRBJ2-7; lacking DNA, the TRBD1 call made by TCRdb goes unchecked. The CDR3 is 15 residues long. Germline CDR1 LNHNV, CDR2 YYDKDF (reference sequence). CDR3 region: CATSRGQGTYYEQYF.

The chain couples TRBV3-1 to TRBJ2-7; the TCRdb call, TRBD2, lacks DNA for checking. Germline loops: CDR1 LGHDT, CDR2 YNNKEL (reference sequence). The CDR3 has 14 amino acids. Here the CDR3 reads CASGKAGGSYEQYF.